The following is a T cell receptor beta chain sequence with its context. This record comes from a study of control samples from healthy donors and cancer patients. Germline CDR1 reads SGHNT; CDR2 reads YYREEE (reference sequence). The CDR3 contains 17 residues. J lost 2 bases, V lost 0 bases, and 9 bases had no gene match. Clones were read by immunoSEQ multiplex PCR, and TCRdb kept only the in-frame ones, dropping some. The profile shows approximately 120,000 clones, roughly 89% of them singletons. Sequenced: blood. The V and J genes are TRBV5-4 and TRBJ2-3; 7 nucleotides match TRBD2. The source is a woman aged 45-65 years in good health. The CDR3 DNA reads TGTGCCAGCAGCTTGGCGCAGGCTAGCGGAATCACAGATACGCAGTATTTT. This translates into CASSLAQASGITDTQYF.